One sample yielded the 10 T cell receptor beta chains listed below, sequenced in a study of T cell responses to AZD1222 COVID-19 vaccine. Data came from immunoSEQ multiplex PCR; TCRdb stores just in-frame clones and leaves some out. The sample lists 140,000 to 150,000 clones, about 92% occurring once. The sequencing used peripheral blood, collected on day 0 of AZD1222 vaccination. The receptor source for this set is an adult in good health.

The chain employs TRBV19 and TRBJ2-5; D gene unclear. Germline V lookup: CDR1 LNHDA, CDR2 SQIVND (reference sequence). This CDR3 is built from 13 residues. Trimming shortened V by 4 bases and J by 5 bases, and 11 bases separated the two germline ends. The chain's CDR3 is CASSTPARETQYF. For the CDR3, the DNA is TGTGCCAGTAGTACACCAGCCAGGGAGACCCAGTACTTC.

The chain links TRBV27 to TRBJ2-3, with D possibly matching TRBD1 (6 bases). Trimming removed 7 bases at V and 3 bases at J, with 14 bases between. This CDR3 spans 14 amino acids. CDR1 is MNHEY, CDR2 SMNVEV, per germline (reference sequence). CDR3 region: CASTKQGFTDTQYF. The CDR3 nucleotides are TGTGCCAGCACTAAACAGGGATTTACAGATACGCAGTATTTT.

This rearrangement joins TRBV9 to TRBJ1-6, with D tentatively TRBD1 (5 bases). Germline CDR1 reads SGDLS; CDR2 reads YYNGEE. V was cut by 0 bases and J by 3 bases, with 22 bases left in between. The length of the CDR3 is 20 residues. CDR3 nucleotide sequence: TGTGCCAGCAGCGTAGGTTTCGGGGCAGAAAACCAATTCTATAATTCACCCCTCCACTTT. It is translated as CASSVGFGAENQFYNSPLHF.

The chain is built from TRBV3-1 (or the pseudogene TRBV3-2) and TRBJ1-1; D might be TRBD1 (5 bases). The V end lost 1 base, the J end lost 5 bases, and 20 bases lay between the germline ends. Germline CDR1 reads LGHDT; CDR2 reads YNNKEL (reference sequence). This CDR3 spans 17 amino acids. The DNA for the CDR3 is TGTGCCAGCAGCCAAGGGCCTGGGGGGGGATCAGGGACTGAAGCTTTCTTT. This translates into CASSQGPGGGSGTEAFF.

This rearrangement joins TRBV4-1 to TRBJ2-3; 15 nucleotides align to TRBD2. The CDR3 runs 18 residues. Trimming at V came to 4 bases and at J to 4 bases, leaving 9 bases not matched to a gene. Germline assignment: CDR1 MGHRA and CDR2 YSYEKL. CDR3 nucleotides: TGCGCCAGCAGCCCCGGACTAGCGGGGGGGCGAGTCGCAGATACGCAGTATTTT. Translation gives CASSPGLAGGRVADTQYF.

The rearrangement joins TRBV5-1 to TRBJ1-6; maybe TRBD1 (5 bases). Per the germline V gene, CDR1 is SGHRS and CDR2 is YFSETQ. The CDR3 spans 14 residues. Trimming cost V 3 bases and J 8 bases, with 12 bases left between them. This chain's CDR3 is CASSSGTLDSPLHF. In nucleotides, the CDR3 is TGCGCCAGCAGCTCCGGGACGCTCGATTCACCCCTCCACTTT.

The CDR3 loop is CASSLNRGQAGSNQPQHF. As DNA, the CDR3 is TGTGCCAGCAGCTTGAACCGGGGTCAGGCAGGTAGCAATCAGCCCCAGCATTTT. The rearrangement links TRBV5-6 to TRBJ1-5, with D hard to call. The CDR3 is 18 residues long. CDR1 and CDR2 from the germline V gene are SGHDT and YYEEEE. The V end was cut by 1 base, the J end by 0 bases, with 17 bases between.

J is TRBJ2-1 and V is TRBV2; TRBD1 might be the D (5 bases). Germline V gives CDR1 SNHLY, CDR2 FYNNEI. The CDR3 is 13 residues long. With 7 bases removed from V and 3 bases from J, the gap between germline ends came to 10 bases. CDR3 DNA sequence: TGTGCCAGCATGACAGACCGCTACAATGAGCAGTTCTTC. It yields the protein CASMTDRYNEQFF.

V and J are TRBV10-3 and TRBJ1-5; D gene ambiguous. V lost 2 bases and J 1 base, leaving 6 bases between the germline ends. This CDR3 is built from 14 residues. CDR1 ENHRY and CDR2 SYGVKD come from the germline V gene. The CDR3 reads CAISERASNQPQHF. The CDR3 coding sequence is TGTGCCATCAGTGAGCGGGCCAGCAATCAGCCCCAGCATTTT.

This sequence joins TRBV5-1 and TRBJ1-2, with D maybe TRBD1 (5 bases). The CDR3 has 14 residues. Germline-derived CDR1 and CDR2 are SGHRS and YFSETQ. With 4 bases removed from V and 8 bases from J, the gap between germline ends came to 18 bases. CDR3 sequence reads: CASSRASGVDGYTF. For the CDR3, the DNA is TGCGCCAGCAGCCGTGCATCGGGGGTAGACGGCTACACCTTC.